The 30 T cell receptor beta chains below come from one sample, sequenced in a study of blood T cell repertoires in COVID-19. This table comes from immunoSEQ multiplex PCR, and its TCRdb copy is limited to in-frame clones, with some not included. The sample includes 50,000 to 65,000 clones, approximately 85% of them seen just once. Sequencing was done on a sample of peripheral blood. All receptors derive from a human donor in a cohort sampled during active COVID-19.

The chain combines TRBV5-8 with TRBJ1-2; 7 bases match TRBD1. The CDR3 has 15 residues. J lost 0 bases, V lost 2 bases, and 4 bases had no gene match. From germline, CDR1 is SGHTS and CDR2 YDEGEE. Here the CDR3 DNA reads TGTGCCAGCAGCTTCGCCGACAGGGCTAACTATGGCTACACCTTC. This gives the protein CASSFADRANYGYTF.

The chain is built from TRBV25-1 and TRBJ2-7; 8 bases line up with TRBD1. Looked up from germline, CDR1 is MGHDK and CDR2 is SYGVNS. V dropped 0 bases and J dropped 6; count of bases not matched to a gene: 13. The CDR3 has 17 amino acids. CDR3 nucleotides: TGTGCCAGCAGTGAATACCGAGGACAGGGTGGGAGGATCGAGCAGTACTTC. As protein: CASSEYRGQGGRIEQYF.

The rearrangement uses TRBV25-1 and TRBJ2-1; 10 nucleotides match TRBD2. Germline trimming cut 6 bases from V and 2 bases from J; bases unmatched to any gene: 7. The CDR3 is 16 amino acids. Looked up from germline, CDR1 is MGHDK and CDR2 is SYGVNS. CDR3 sequence: CASSPSGRGPYNEQFF. In DNA, the CDR3 is TGTGCCAGCAGCCCCAGCGGGAGGGGACCCTACAATGAGCAGTTCTTC.

The chain recombines TRBV5-1 with TRBJ2-7; perhaps TRBD2 as D (6 bases). CDR3 length equals 13 residues. Looked up from germline, CDR1 is SGHRS and CDR2 is YFSETQ. Trimming pared 5 bases from V and 8 bases from J, leaving 17 bases between. The CDR3 protein is CASRWEDGGKQYF. Written as DNA, the CDR3 is TGCGCCAGCAGGTGGGAGGATGGTGGGAAGCAGTACTTC.

This clone appeared many times. The J gene is TRBJ1-2, the V gene TRBV19, with TRBD1 identical over 7 bases. Germline V gives CDR1 LNHDA, CDR2 SQIVND (reference sequence). CDR3 length: 14 amino acids. The J segment lost 8 bases and the V segment lost 5 bases, leaving 11 bases of the junction unmatched. Here the CDR3 DNA reads TGTGCCAGTAGTTATTACCCGACAGGGATCGGCTACACCTTC. Its protein is CASSYYPTGIGYTF.

The V gene is TRBV27, the J gene TRBJ1-1; 8 positions agree with TRBD1. From germline, CDR1 is MNHEY and CDR2 SMNVEV (reference sequence). Losses at the gene ends were 6 bases for V and 2 bases for J; bases not matched to a gene: 8. The CDR3 covers 15 residues. Here the CDR3 reads CASSFFGTGNTEAFF. CDR3 bases: TGTGCCAGCAGCTTTTTCGGGACAGGTAACACTGAAGCTTTCTTT.

The chain employs TRBV5-6 and TRBJ1-2; D unclear. The CDR3 totals 11 residues. Germline V lookup: CDR1 SGHDT, CDR2 YYEEEE. The ends were cut back, 4 bases at V and 8 bases at J, with 9 bases in the middle. Written as DNA, the CDR3 is TGTGCCAGCAGCGGATCAGGAGGCTACACCTTC. Amino acids: CASSGSGGYTF.

The V call is TRBV6-5, the J call TRBJ1-5; D ambiguous. V was trimmed by 5 bases and J by 5 bases, leaving 10 bases between them. CDR1 and CDR2 from the germline V gene are MNHEY and SVGAGI. The CDR3 is made up of 13 amino acids. The CDR3 nucleotides are TGTGCCAGCAGTCCCCAGGAAGATCAGCCCCAGCATTTT. The encoded protein is CASSPQEDQPQHF.

V gene TRBV7-2 combines with J gene TRBJ2-5; TRBD2 matches 8 bases. This CDR3 is 15 amino acids long. With V trimmed by 1 base and J by 5 bases, 6 bases remained unmatched. Germline V CDR1 and CDR2: SGHTA, FQGNSA. As DNA, the CDR3 is TGTGCCAGCAGCTTAGGTCGGGGGGGCCGGGAGACCCAGTACTTC. This gives the protein CASSLGRGGRETQYF.

The rearrangement joins TRBV28 to TRBJ2-2, with D maybe TRBD2 (6 bases). Trimming cost V 7 bases and J 5 bases, with 14 bases left between them. This CDR3 comprises 14 residues. Germline V lookup: CDR1 MDHEN, CDR2 SYDVKM. In DNA, the CDR3 is TGTGCCAGCATAAGGGGAGGTGAAACCGGGGAGCTGTTTTTT. Translation gives CASIRGGETGELFF.

This rearrangement joins TRBV19 to TRBJ2-1, with 9 bases matching TRBD2. The V gene's germline CDR1 is LNHDA and CDR2 SQIVND (reference sequence). J gave up 5 bases and V 9 bases, and 5 bases lay outside the gene matches. The CDR3 is made up of 13 amino acids. This CDR3 is CASSSGTNNEQFF. The CDR3, as DNA: TGTGCCAGCTCTAGCGGGACTAACAATGAGCAGTTCTTC.

The chain joins TRBV6-5 to TRBJ1-1; 12 bases line up with TRBD1. CDR3 length: 15 residues. The V gene end was trimmed by 8 bases and the J gene end by 6 bases; junction bases not matched to a gene: 10. Germline V gene data show CDR1 as MNHEY and CDR2 as SVGAGI. CDR3 sequence: CASWGQGAGTAEAFF. The CDR3 region has the DNA TGTGCCAGCTGGGGACAGGGGGCGGGGACCGCTGAAGCTTTCTTT.

In its sample, this clone was seen once. The rearrangement uses TRBV19 and TRBJ2-5; D is ambiguous. Trimming removed 5 bases at V and 3 bases at J, with 13 bases between. From germline, CDR1 is LNHDA and CDR2 SQIVND (reference sequence). This CDR3 is 14 amino acids long. As DNA, the CDR3 is TGTGCCAGTAGTTTGGCTTCTGGCAAAGAGACCCAGTACTTC. Amino acids: CASSLASGKETQYF.

J is TRBJ1-1 and V is TRBV9; D might be TRBD1 (6 bases). The CDR3 length is 16 residues. V was trimmed by 0 bases and J by 0 bases, leaving 12 bases between them. Germline CDR1 reads SGDLS; CDR2 reads YYNGEE. The CDR3 loop is CASSVGPRTVNTEAFF. Here the CDR3 DNA reads TGTGCCAGCAGCGTAGGGCCCCGGACAGTGAACACTGAAGCTTTCTTT.

CDR3 region: CASSTNRDRGYF. DNA of the CDR3: TGTGCCAGCAGCACTAACCGGGACAGGGGATACTTC. The rearrangement joins TRBV12-3 or TRBV12-4 to TRBJ2-7; 10 bases agree with TRBD1. Unmatched junction bases numbered 9, after V lost 6 bases and J lost 13 bases. The CDR3 is made up of 12 amino acids.

This clone was seen only once. J is TRBJ1-5 and V is TRBV2; TRBD1 aligns across 7 bases. Germline lookup yields CDR1 SNHLY and CDR2 FYNNEI. The CDR3 extends over 18 amino acids. V was pared by 2 bases and J by 4 bases, with 14 bases of the junction left unmatched. The CDR3: CASSEPVDRLTFNQPQHF. The CDR3 DNA sequence: TGTGCCAGCAGTGAACCAGTGGACAGGCTGACTTTTAATCAGCCCCAGCATTTT.

The J gene is TRBJ2-3, the V gene TRBV3-1 (or the pseudogene TRBV3-2); TRBD1 agrees at 9 bases. The CDR3 spans 15 residues. J was trimmed by 1 base and V by 1 base; bases with no gene match: 0. Germline assignment: CDR1 LGHDT and CDR2 YNNKEL (reference sequence). The CDR3 region is CASSQGTGGTDTQYF. CDR3 coding DNA: TGTGCCAGCAGCCAAGGGACAGGGGGCACAGATACGCAGTATTTT.

Worth noting for this clone: A junction end diverges from the germline sequence, so it may reflect a read error. This sequence joins TRBV12-3 or TRBV12-4 and TRBJ2-7; TRBD1 matches at 9 bases. This CDR3 is 12 amino acids long. CDR3: CASSKNRDRVDF. The CDR3 region has the DNA TGTGCCAGCAGTAAAAACCGGGACAGGGTGGACTTC.

The chain recombines TRBV5-8 with TRBJ2-3; D may be TRBD2 (5 bases). Germline-derived CDR1 and CDR2 are SGHTS and YDEGEE. The V and J ends lost 5 bases and 5 bases respectively, with 9 bases between them. The CDR3 runs to 12 residues. In DNA, the CDR3 is TGTGCCAGCAGTCGGGAAGTAGATACGCAGTATTTT. As protein: CASSREVDTQYF. The variable domain in full, completed from reference TRBV5-8 and TRBJ2-3, reads EAGVTQSPTHLIKTRGQQATLRCSPISGHTSVYWYQQALGLGLQFLLWYDEGEERNRGNFPPRFSGRQFPNYSSELNVNALELEDSALYLCASSREVDTQYFGPGTRLTVL.

The rearrangement joins TRBV7-6 to TRBJ2-3; D call uncertain. The V end was cut by 5 bases, the J end by 5 bases, with 8 bases between. The V gene's germline CDR1 is SGHVS and CDR2 FNYEAQ. The CDR3 loop spans 12 amino acids. The CDR3 coding sequence is TGTGCCAGCAGCCCACATGAAGATACGCAGTATTTT. This codes for CASSPHEDTQYF.

The chain couples TRBV13 to TRBJ2-7; 11 bases agree with TRBD2. CDR3 size: 14 residues. With V trimmed by 5 bases and J by 5 bases, 5 bases remained unmatched. CDR1 is PRHDT and CDR2 is FYEKMQ in the germline V gene (reference sequence). Here the CDR3 reads CASSTRTSGHEQYF. CDR3 DNA sequence: TGTGCCAGCAGCACCCGGACTAGCGGGCACGAGCAGTACTTC.

The V and J genes are TRBV19 and TRBJ1-1, with 7 bases aligning to TRBD1. Germline CDR1 is LNHDA and CDR2 is SQIVND (reference sequence). V lost 5 bases to trimming and J lost 1 base; unmatched junction nucleotides: 13. The CDR3 is 17 residues long. CDR3 in DNA: TGTGCCAGTAGTTTTTGGGGGACAGACCTCAGGAACACTGAAGCTTTCTTT. Translation gives CASSFWGTDLRNTEAFF.

The V call is TRBV11-2, the J call TRBJ2-1; TRBD2 matches 7 bases. V was clipped by 5 bases and J by 4 bases; unmatched bases: 8. Per the germline V gene, CDR1 is SGHAT and CDR2 is FQNNGV. The CDR3 covers 15 residues. CDR3 loop: CASSPPGGMYNEQFF. The CDR3 coding sequence is TGTGCCAGCAGCCCACCCGGGGGGATGTACAATGAGCAGTTCTTC.

V usage is TRBV4-2 and J usage is TRBJ2-7; 12 nucleotides line up with TRBD2. CDR1 and CDR2 (germline): LGHNA, YNFKEQ. This CDR3 spans 18 amino acids. V lost 0 bases and J lost 6; bases outside the gene matches: 12. The CDR3: CASSQDSPRLAGVGEQYF. CDR3 nucleotide sequence: TGTGCCAGCAGCCAAGATTCCCCACGACTAGCGGGAGTGGGCGAGCAGTACTTC.

This clone was observed a single time. V gene TRBV18 combines with J gene TRBJ1-2; D is possibly TRBD1 (6 bases). V gave up 6 bases and J gave up 5 bases, with 16 bases separating them. The CDR3 is 14 residues long. The germline V gene encodes CDR1 KGHSH and CDR2 LQKENI. The CDR3 is CASSPGHPTYGYTF. CDR3 DNA sequence: TGTGCCAGCTCGCCGGGACATCCAACATATGGCTACACCTTC.

V is TRBV7-3 and J is TRBJ2-2; 7 bases line up with TRBD2. J was trimmed by 1 base and V by 5 bases; bases with no gene match: 4. Looked up from germline, CDR1 is SGHTA and CDR2 is FQGTGA. The CDR3 consists of 15 residues. The CDR3 spells CASSQSGENTGELFF. The CDR3 DNA follows: TGTGCCAGCAGCCAGAGCGGGGAGAACACCGGGGAGCTGTTTTTT.

The V gene is TRBV28, the J gene TRBJ1-2, with a weak D call TRBD1 (5 bases). Germline loops: CDR1 MDHEN, CDR2 SYDVKM. The CDR3 spans 13 residues. V was cut by 7 bases and J by 8 bases, with 17 bases left in between. CDR3 loop: CASIPGGVGGYTF. CDR3 in DNA: TGTGCCAGCATTCCCGGAGGGGTTGGGGGCTACACCTTC.

The V gene is TRBV5-6, the J gene TRBJ2-1; the match to TRBD2 covers 10 bases. Unmatched junction bases numbered 18, after V lost 0 bases and J lost 9 bases. CDR3 length: 19 amino acids. CDR1 and CDR2 from the germline V gene are SGHDT and YYEEEE. The CDR3 here is CASSLGRGNFGLAGVEQFF. CDR3 nucleotide sequence: TGTGCCAGCAGCTTGGGCAGGGGGAATTTTGGTCTAGCGGGAGTTGAGCAGTTCTTC.

This chain connects TRBV5-1 to TRBJ2-3; 7 nucleotides align to TRBD2. Germline V CDR1 and CDR2: SGHRS, YFSETQ. The J segment lost 8 bases and the V segment lost 1 base, leaving 19 bases of the junction unmatched. The CDR3 sequence is 18 residues long. The CDR3: CASSLKSAGQGSSGTQYF. CDR3 DNA sequence: TGCGCCAGCAGCTTGAAGTCAGCGGGGCAGGGAAGTTCGGGTACGCAGTATTTT.

V and J are TRBV3-1 (or the pseudogene TRBV3-2) and TRBJ1-6; D not certain. Germline V CDR1 and CDR2: LGHDT, YNNKEL (reference sequence). The CDR3 totals 14 residues. Trimming left V 1 base short and J 7 bases short, with 8 bases between. The CDR3 DNA reads TGTGCCAGCAGCCAAGTTCATCAAAATTCACCCCTCCACTTT. Translation gives CASSQVHQNSPLHF.